This TCR beta chain was profiled in a study of long-term antiretroviral therapy in people with HIV. The length of the CDR3 is 13 residues. V shed 0 bases and J shed 6 bases, with 6 bases lying between them. The germline V gene encodes CDR1 SGHDT and CDR2 YYEEEE. Sequencing used immunoSEQ v3.0 at survey level. Measured with immunoSEQ multiplex PCR; TCRdb has only the in-frame clones, and not every one. The sample includes 19,000 or so clones, just under 80% of them seen just once. This TCR was recovered from a woman aged 40 to 49 with HIV. This chain joins TRBV5-6 and TRBJ1-4, with D unresolved. The sequencing here drew on unsorted PBMCs, taken at the start of antiretroviral therapy, before treatment. Here the CDR3 DNA reads TGTGCCAGCAGCTTGGCCCAGCATGAAAAACTGTTTTTT. It is translated as CASSLAQHEKLFF.